Given below is one T cell receptor beta chain in context. The CDR3 consists of 14 residues. J was trimmed by 9 bases and V by 7 bases; bases with no gene match: 11. Germline assignment: CDR1 SGHTA and CDR2 FQGTGA. Data came from immunoSEQ multiplex PCR; TCRdb stores just in-frame clones and leaves some out. Among hundreds of thousands of clones listed, 70% to 90% were seen once. These data belong to a study of blood T cell repertoires in COVID-19. About the research overall: Sites in the United States, Italy and Spain provided acute and convalescent COVID-19 samples.

Sequencing was done on a sample of PBMCs or T cells enriched from blood (not recorded which). The chain uses TRBV7-3 and TRBJ2-1; TRBD2 matches 8 bases. The clonotype comes from a man aged 25-45 years with acute COVID-19. The DNA for the CDR3 is TGTGCCAGCAACCGGGGGGGCCCGAATGGTGAGCAGTTCTTC. Its protein is CASNRGGPNGEQFF.